Presented here are 31 T cell receptor beta chains from one specimen sequenced in a study of cytomegalovirus exposure and HLA in healthy donors. Researchers ran the PCR with 60 Vbeta and 13 Jbeta primers. Only in-frame clones appear in the TCRdb table, and some are missing; sequencing was by immunoSEQ multiplex PCR. Counted here are approximately 140,000 clones, 65% to 85% occurring once; the ten biggest clones make up about 1%. Sequenced input: PBMCs. The source of these receptors is a boy aged 5-17 years in good health and CMV-seronegative.

The chain joins TRBV5-4 to TRBJ1-2, with TRBD1 matching over 11 bases. Germline CDR1 reads SGHNT; CDR2 reads YYREEE (reference sequence). This CDR3 comprises 14 residues. Trimming removed 4 bases from V and 8 bases from J; junction bases left unmatched: 7. CDR3: CASSPPDRGRGYTF. CDR3 DNA sequence: TGTGCCAGCAGCCCTCCGGACAGGGGGCGGGGCTACACCTTC.

The CDR3 region is CASSLAAGQGAGNTIYF. The CDR3 nucleotides are TGTGCCAGCAGCTTAGCAGCGGGACAGGGAGCTGGAAACACCATATATTTT. This chain joins TRBV7-9 and TRBJ1-3; 9 nucleotides line up with TRBD1. This CDR3 spans 17 amino acids. The V gene end was trimmed by 0 bases and the J gene end by 2 bases; junction bases not matched to a gene: 5. Germline V gives CDR1 SEHNR, CDR2 FQNEAQ (reference sequence). Together with reference TRBV7-9 and TRBJ1-3, the CDR3 gives the full variable domain: DTGVSQNPRHKITKRGQNVTFRCDPISEHNRLYWYRQTLGQGPEFLTYFQNEAQLEKSRLLSDRFSAERPKGSFSTLEIQRTEQGDSAMYLCASSLAAGQGAGNTIYFGEGSWLTVV.

The rearrangement uses TRBV5-1 and TRBJ2-1, with 10 bases aligning to TRBD2. The CDR3 has 15 residues. The J segment lost 5 bases and the V segment lost 4 bases, leaving 6 bases of the junction unmatched. The germline gives CDR1 SGHRS, CDR2 YFSETQ. The CDR3 sequence is CASSPITSGNNEQFF. The CDR3 region has the DNA TGCGCCAGCAGCCCAATCACTAGCGGGAACAATGAGCAGTTCTTC.

This sequence joins TRBV11-3 and TRBJ2-7; 14 bases are shared with TRBD2. With V trimmed by 4 bases and J by 1 base, 9 bases remained unmatched. The CDR3 loop spans 18 amino acids. Germline V gives CDR1 SGHNT, CDR2 YENEEA. The DNA of the CDR3 is TGTGCCAGCAGCTCCCTGACTAGCGGGAGGGCCAGGTCCTACGAGCAGTACTTC. It is translated as CASSSLTSGRARSYEQYF.

This clone was counted only a few times. The chain uses TRBV2 and TRBJ2-5; D gene uncertain. The CDR3 loop spans 19 amino acids. The germline V gene has CDR1 SNHLY and CDR2 FYNNEI. Trimming took 1 base from V and 5 from J, leaving 26 bases between them. In DNA, the CDR3 is TGTGCCAGCAGTGAAGGGTCGCAGGTACAATTAGATTTCTACGAGACCCAGTACTTC. This translates into CASSEGSQVQLDFYETQYF.

The V and J genes are TRBV6-6 and TRBJ2-7; TRBD2 matches 14 bases. The germline gives CDR1 MNHNY, CDR2 SVGAGI (reference sequence). CDR3 length equals 16 residues. J gave up 7 bases and V 6 bases, and 11 bases lay outside the gene matches. The DNA of the CDR3 is TGTGCCAGCAGCCTTACATCCGGGACTAGCGGGGGAGAGCAGTACTTC. Translated: CASSLTSGTSGGEQYF.

The chain combines TRBV27 with TRBJ2-2; possibly TRBD2 for D (6 bases). Trimming removed 5 bases from V and 2 bases from J, with 12 bases in between. There are 15 residues in the CDR3. Germline CDR1 MNHEY, CDR2 SMNVEV (reference sequence). The CDR3 sequence: CASSRGTPNTGELFF. The DNA for the CDR3 is TGTGCCAGCAGTCGCGGGACTCCCAACACCGGGGAGCTGTTTTTT.

This chain connects TRBV5-1 to TRBJ1-1; D is possibly TRBD1 (6 bases). V lost 4 bases and J lost 4, with 17 bases in between. The germline V gene has CDR1 SGHRS and CDR2 YFSETQ. CDR3 length: 15 residues. DNA for the CDR3: TGCGCCAGCAGCCGAGAAACAGGGAAGGGCACTGAAGCTTTCTTT. It codes for CASSRETGKGTEAFF.

The chain employs TRBV18 and TRBJ1-2; a weak D match, TRBD1 (5 bases). V lost 6 bases and J 4 bases, leaving 15 bases between the germline ends. CDR1 KGHSH and CDR2 LQKENI come from the germline V gene. The CDR3 covers 14 residues. The CDR3 here is CASSPQGGTYGYTF. The CDR3 coding sequence is TGTGCCAGCTCCCCGCAGGGAGGGACCTATGGCTACACCTTC.

Only one count was recorded for this clone. The chain uses TRBV5-1 and TRBJ1-4; 8 bases fit TRBD1. V trimming: 4 bases; J trimming: 8 bases; junction bases outside the gene matches: 10. Germline V lookup: CDR1 SGHRS, CDR2 YFSETQ. The CDR3 covers 15 residues. The CDR3 reads CASSPATGEEEKLFF. CDR3 DNA sequence: TGCGCCAGCAGCCCTGCGACAGGGGAAGAGGAAAAACTGTTTTTT.

V usage is TRBV2 and J usage is TRBJ1-1, with TRBD1 identical over 7 bases. There are 14 residues in the CDR3. V lost 6 bases, J lost 1 base, and 5 bases stayed unmatched. Germline V gives CDR1 SNHLY, CDR2 FYNNEI. The CDR3 region has the DNA TGTGCCAGCAGAGACAGGGCTCAGAACACTGAAGCTTTCTTT. Residues: CASRDRAQNTEAFF.

The chain employs TRBV4-3 and TRBJ2-5; no clear D gene. CDR3 size: 17 residues. Per the germline V gene, CDR1 is LGHNA and CDR2 is YSLEER. V dropped 0 bases and J dropped 2 bases, with 16 bases sitting between them. The CDR3 nucleotides read TGCGCCAGCAGCCAAGATCCCCCGGGTCGGCATCAAGAGACCCAGTACTTC. It translates to CASSQDPPGRHQETQYF.

This clone was observed a handful of times. The chain links TRBV5-4 to TRBJ2-2; unclear D gene. V was shortened by 0 bases and J by 1 base, with 7 bases between the two germline ends. Germline loops: CDR1 SGHNT, CDR2 YYREEE (reference sequence). The CDR3 has 15 residues. CDR3 DNA: TGTGCCAGCAGCTTGGACTTCCTGAACACCGGGGAGCTGTTTTTT. Translated, it gives CASSLDFLNTGELFF.

This chain connects TRBV18 to TRBJ1-2; D might be TRBD1 (6 bases). The V end was cut by 5 bases, the J end by 6 bases, with 19 bases between. Germline CDR1 is KGHSH and CDR2 is LQKENI. The CDR3 sequence is 15 residues long. For the CDR3, the DNA is TGTGCCAGCTCATCATCTGCAGGGGATCAGAATGGCTACACCTTC. Protein: CASSSSAGDQNGYTF.

This chain joins TRBV13 and TRBJ2-1; TRBD1 aligns across 7 bases. Trimming took 4 bases from V and 3 from J; bases not matched to a gene: 9. From germline, CDR1 is PRHDT and CDR2 FYEKMQ (reference sequence). The CDR3 length is 16 residues. The CDR3 loop is CASSSPTGSDYNEQFF. The CDR3 coding sequence is TGTGCCAGCAGCTCCCCGACAGGGAGCGACTACAATGAGCAGTTCTTC.

V usage is TRBV30 and J usage is TRBJ1-2; TRBD1 matches 7 bases. Trimming cost V 5 bases and J 3 bases; bases outside gene matches: 9. The CDR3 has 14 amino acids. Germline CDR1 GTSNPN, CDR2 SVGIG (reference sequence). CDR3 sequence reads: CAWGSGGGYYGYTF. DNA for the CDR3: TGTGCCTGGGGGTCAGGGGGTGGGTACTATGGCTACACCTTC. Looking up the rest from reference TRBV30 and TRBJ1-2 gives the full variable domain: SQTIHQWPATLVQPVGSPLSLECTVEGTSNPNLYWYRQAAGRGLQLLFYSVGIGQISSEVPQNLSASRPQDRQFILSSKKLLLSDSGFYLCAWGSGGGYYGYTFGSGTRLTVV.

The table lists this clone with a count of one. The CDR3 loop reads CASSAGTAGELFF. The DNA of the CDR3 is TGTGCCAGCAGTGCCGGGACAGCCGGGGAGCTGTTTTTT. This chain joins TRBV6-4 and TRBJ2-2; 7 bases match TRBD1. This CDR3 comprises 13 residues. Germline-derived CDR1 and CDR2 are MRHNA and SNTAGT. J was trimmed by 6 bases and V by 4 bases; bases with no gene match: 2.

A single count supports this clone. This rearrangement joins TRBV27 to TRBJ2-1; possible D gene TRBD2, 5 bases. Germline CDR1 MNHEY, CDR2 SMNVEV (reference sequence). The CDR3 consists of 15 residues. V was clipped by 8 bases and J by 8 bases, with 22 bases between them. The CDR3 here is CASWSGKELSDEQFF. As DNA, the CDR3 is TGTGCCAGCTGGAGCGGAAAGGAGCTGAGCGATGAGCAGTTCTTC.

The chain links TRBV7-2 to TRBJ1-5; 8 bases agree with TRBD1. This CDR3 region has 14 residues. The J segment lost 7 bases and the V segment lost 4 bases, leaving 6 bases of the junction unmatched. CDR1 SGHTA and CDR2 FQGNSA come from the germline V gene. The CDR3, as DNA: TGTGCCAGCAGCTCCGACAGGGGTGGCCAGCCCCAGCATTTT. This encodes CASSSDRGGQPQHF. Using reference TRBV7-2 and TRBJ1-5 for the parts outside the CDR3, the full variable domain is GAGVSQSPSNKVTEKGKDVELRCDPISGHTALYWYRQSLGQGLEFLIYFQGNSAPDKSGLPSDRFSAERTGGSVSTLTIQRTQQEDSAVYLCASSSDRGGQPQHFGDGTRLSIL.

CDR3 loop: CASSAHGTSGSNEQFF. In nucleotides, the CDR3 is TGTGCCAGCAGCGCTCACGGGACTAGCGGTTCCAATGAGCAGTTCTTC. V is TRBV9 and J is TRBJ2-1; 11 bases align to TRBD2. Germline CDR1 SGDLS, CDR2 YYNGEE. The CDR3 consists of 16 residues. V lost 3 bases to trimming and J lost 6 bases; unmatched junction nucleotides: 8.

The chain joins TRBV11-3 to TRBJ2-5, with 11 bases identical to TRBD2. Trimming at V came to 5 bases and at J to 3 bases, leaving 2 bases not matched to a gene. Germline V gene lookup returns CDR1 SGHNT and CDR2 YENEEA. There are 14 residues in the CDR3. Written as DNA, the CDR3 is TGTGCCAGCAGCACGACTAGCGGGAAAGAGACCCAGTACTTC. This gives the protein CASSTTSGKETQYF. Full variable domain (remainder filled in from reference TRBV11-3 and TRBJ2-5): EAGVVQSPRYKIIEKKQPVAFWCNPISGHNTLYWYLQNLGQGPELLIRYENEEAVDDSQLPKDRFSAERLKGVDSTLKIQPAELGDSAVYLCASSTTSGKETQYFGPGTRLLVL.

The V and J genes are TRBV13 and TRBJ1-2; no clear D. Germline assignment: CDR1 PRHDT and CDR2 FYEKMQ (reference sequence). The CDR3 length is 15 residues. The V and J ends lost 5 bases and 8 bases respectively, with 21 bases between them. The CDR3: CASSVTSHILYGYTF. For the CDR3, the DNA is TGTGCCAGCAGCGTAACTTCCCATATTCTTTACGGCTACACCTTC.

This chain joins TRBV7-9 and TRBJ2-1, with D possibly being TRBD2 (6 bases). The CDR3 length is 12 residues. The germline gives CDR1 SEHNR, CDR2 FQNEAQ (reference sequence). With 5 bases removed from V and 9 bases from J, the gap between germline ends came to 11 bases. CDR3 sequence reads: CASSPGDFEQFF. In DNA form, the CDR3 reads TGTGCCAGCAGCCCTGGGGACTTTGAGCAGTTCTTC.

The rearrangement uses TRBV6-1 and TRBJ1-1; D possibly corresponds to TRBD1 (5 bases). The CDR3 runs 14 residues. The V end was cut by 6 bases, the J end by 2 bases, with 13 bases between. In germline, CDR1 is MNHNS, CDR2 SASEGT. CDR3 sequence: CASSWGGFNTEAFF. For the CDR3, the DNA is TGTGCCAGCAGCTGGGGGGGATTCAACACTGAAGCTTTCTTT.

The chain carries TRBV7-6 and TRBJ2-1; TRBD2 agrees at 9 bases. This CDR3 region has 16 residues. The germline CDR1 and CDR2 sequences are SGHVS and FNYEAQ. The V segment lost 5 bases and the J segment 0 bases; nucleotides outside the gene matches: 5. CDR3 residues: CASSPRAGGSYNEQFF. DNA for the CDR3: TGTGCCAGCAGCCCTAGAGCGGGAGGCTCCTACAATGAGCAGTTCTTC.

The chain combines TRBV30 with TRBJ1-2; D is ambiguous. The length of the CDR3 is 16 residues. Germline CDR1 and CDR2: GTSNPN and SVGIG (reference sequence). V lost 0 bases and J lost 2, with 16 bases in between. The CDR3 region has the DNA TGTGCCTGGAGTGTACGGGAGAAACTCGCCAACTATGGCTACACCTTC. It specifies CAWSVREKLANYGYTF. The full variable domain, with the rest looked up from reference TRBV30 and TRBJ1-2, is SQTIHQWPATLVQPVGSPLSLECTVEGTSNPNLYWYRQAAGRGLQLLFYSVGIGQISSEVPQNLSASRPQDRQFILSSKKLLLSDSGFYLCAWSVREKLANYGYTFGSGTRLTVV.

This sequence joins TRBV11-2 and TRBJ2-2, with D possibly being TRBD1 (6 bases). Trimming left V 6 bases short and J 6 bases short, with 14 bases between. Germline V gene sequence: CDR1 SGHAT, CDR2 FQNNGV. This CDR3 has 14 residues. CDR3 sequence (DNA): TGTGCCAGCAGTCTACAGGGTACCCCCGGGGAGCTGTTTTTT. It is translated as CASSLQGTPGELFF.

The chain couples TRBV27 to TRBJ1-4; D not certain. V lost 0 bases to trimming and J lost 4 bases, with 9 bases between them. This CDR3 comprises 15 residues. From germline, CDR1 is MNHEY and CDR2 SMNVEV (reference sequence). The CDR3 is CASSLSSGINEKLFF. DNA of the CDR3: TGTGCCAGCAGTTTATCATCCGGGATTAATGAAAAACTGTTTTTT.

This chain uses TRBV18 with TRBJ1-4; D not certain. The V gene's germline CDR1 is KGHSH and CDR2 LQKENI. The CDR3 is made up of 14 amino acids. Trimming left V 2 bases short and J 6 bases short, with 10 bases between. CDR3 region: CASSPERRDEKLFF. The CDR3, as DNA: TGTGCCAGCTCACCAGAGCGACGCGATGAAAAACTGTTTTTT.

The chain links TRBV5-1 to TRBJ2-3, with a possible D match to TRBD2 (6 bases). This CDR3 spans 14 amino acids. V lost 4 bases to trimming and J lost 1 base, with 10 bases between them. Per the germline V gene, CDR1 is SGHRS and CDR2 is YFSETQ. The CDR3 reads CASSTTGGTDTQYF. In nucleotides, the CDR3 is TGCGCCAGCAGCACGACGGGGGGCACAGATACGCAGTATTTT. The variable domain in full, completed from reference TRBV5-1 and TRBJ2-3, reads KAGVTQTPRYLIKTRGQQVTLSCSPISGHRSVSWYQQTPGQGLQFLFEYFSETQRNKGNFPGRFSGRQFSNSRSEMNVSTLELGDSALYLCASSTTGGTDTQYFGPGTRLTVL.

This clone came up a few times. This chain joins TRBV27 and TRBJ1-1; D might be TRBD1 (6 bases). The length of the CDR3 is 13 residues. Germline V gives CDR1 MNHEY, CDR2 SMNVEV (reference sequence). V gave up 3 bases and J gave up 7 bases, with 12 bases separating them. CDR3 amino acids: CASSFRGSLEAFF. In DNA, the CDR3 is TGTGCCAGCAGTTTCAGGGGATCCCTTGAAGCTTTCTTT.